A selection of T cell receptor beta chains follows, all from one sample in a study of CD8 T cells in Susac syndrome. TCRdb fed the immunoSEQ multiplex PCR reads into MiXCR, producing one record per CDR3 protein. The repertoire includes 240,000 or so distinct CDR3 sequences, about 96% of them detected once, and 0.1% sits in the top ten. The specimen was CD4+ T cells from PBMCs. Receptors originate from a human donor with Susac syndrome. CDR3s include the opening cysteine and the closing phenylalanine or tryptophan. Each record gives: V gene, clone size, D gene, J gene, CDR3 protein, CDR3 DNA. D genes are given only for firm matches. Size is stated for part of the rows, as once, few or many counts, or as a class when the clone is expanded.

TRBV20-1	NA	TRBD2	TRBJ2-1	CSAGLAGVDYNEQFF	TGCAGTGCTGGCCTAGCGGGAGTAGACTACAATGAGCAGTTCTTC
TRBV3-1	NA	TRBD1	TRBJ2-7	CASSTRDRGSPEQYF	TGTGCCAGCAGCACACGGGACAGAGGATCCCCCGAGCAGTACTTC
TRBV21-1	NA	NA	TRBJ2-7	CAIAGASEQYF	TGTGCCATTGCGGGGGCCTCCGAGCAGTACTTC
TRBV19	NA	TRBD2	TRBJ2-7	CASSTPLASGRVAYEQYF	TGTGCCAGTAGCACCCCTCTGGCTAGCGGGAGAGTCGCCTACGAGCAGTACTTC
TRBV5-1	NA	NA	TRBJ2-1	CASSSGTHYNEQFF	TGCGCCAGCAGCTCCGGGACACATTACAATGAGCAGTTCTTC
TRBV29-1	once	TRBD1	TRBJ2-7	CSVEEGTGTFGEQYF	TGCAGCGTTGAAGAGGGGACAGGGACGTTTGGCGAGCAGTACTTC
TRBV29-1	NA	TRBD1	TRBJ2-3	CSAEDRAGDTQYF	TGCAGCGCAGAGGACAGGGCAGGAGATACGCAGTATTTT
TRBV27	NA	NA	TRBJ1-4	CASSFEGTGYEKLFF	TGTGCCAGCAGTTTTGAGGGGACTGGGTATGAAAAACTGTTTTTT
TRBV28	NA	TRBD1	TRBJ1-2	CASSPRTGNYGYTF	TGTGCCAGCTCACCACGGACAGGGAACTATGGCTACACCTTC
TRBV12-3/TRBV12-4	NA	TRBD2	TRBJ2-1	CASSPLLAVSFF	TGTGCCAGCAGTCCCCTTCTAGCGGTCTCGTTCTTC
TRBV27	NA	TRBD1	TRBJ1-1	CASSRTGRGNTEAFF	TGTGCCAGCAGTCGGACAGGGCGGGGGAACACTGAAGCTTTCTTT
TRBV7-2	NA	NA	TRBJ2-3	CASSLRMTDTQYF	TGTGCCAGCAGCTTGCGGATGACAGATACGCAGTATTTT
TRBV20-1	NA	TRBD1	TRBJ2-5	CSAPGTGHQETQYF	TGCAGTGCCCCCGGGACAGGGCACCAAGAGACCCAGTACTTC
TRBV27	NA	NA	TRBJ1-2	CASSFRPGGYGYTF	TGTGCCAGCAGTTTTAGGCCGGGGGGCTATGGCTACACCTTC
TRBV4-1	NA	NA	TRBJ1-1	CASSRDWTEAFF	TGCGCCAGCAGCCGGGACTGGACTGAAGCTTTCTTT
TRBV6-5	NA	TRBD1	TRBJ1-2	CASRTGGYGYTF	TGTGCCAGCCGGACAGGGGGATACGGCTACACCTTC
TRBV27	once	NA	TRBJ2-3	CASSLSAWGTQYF	TGTGCCAGCAGTTTATCCGCGTGGGGTACGCAGTATTTT
TRBV4-1	NA	NA	TRBJ2-3	CASSQEVVDTQYF	TGCGCCAGCAGCCAAGAGGTCGTAGATACGCAGTATTTT
TRBV10-3	NA	NA	TRBJ2-2	CAISASGANTGELFF	TGTGCCATCAGTGCCTCAGGGGCGAACACCGGGGAGCTGTTTTTT
TRBV20-1	NA	NA	TRBJ2-1	CSAGKRTKAYNEQFF	TGCAGTGCCGGCAAACGGACTAAGGCCTACAATGAGCAGTTCTTC
TRBV27	NA	NA	TRBJ1-4	CASSSEHSGNEKLFF	TGTGCCAGCAGTTCGGAGCACTCGGGGAATGAAAAACTGTTTTTT
TRBV29-1	NA	NA	TRBJ2-1	CSVEVLAYVTYNEQFF	TGCAGCGTTGAAGTTCTCGCGTATGTTACCTACAATGAGCAGTTCTTC
TRBV5-4	NA	NA	TRBJ1-2	CASSLGQRNGYTF	TGTGCCAGCAGCTTGGGACAGCGGAATGGCTACACCTTC
TRBV18	NA	NA	TRBJ1-4	CASSRTATNEKLFF	TGTGCCAGCTCACGTACAGCAACTAATGAAAAACTGTTTTTT
TRBV7-9	many	NA	TRBJ2-5	CASSPRETQYF	TGTGCCAGCAGTCCGAGGGAGACCCAGTACTTC
TRBV19	NA	NA	TRBJ1-2	CASRRDNLNGYTF	TGTGCCAGTAGACGGGACAATCTAAATGGCTACACCTTC
TRBV12-3/TRBV12-4	NA	TRBD1	TRBJ2-5	CASSSGGFQETQYF	TGTGCCAGCAGTTCAGGGGGCTTCCAAGAGACCCAGTACTTC
TRBV28	NA	NA	TRBJ2-7	CASRGEIWDEQYF	TGTGCCAGCCGTGGGGAGATTTGGGACGAGCAGTACTTC
TRBV3-1	NA	NA	TRBJ1-1	CASSQGPAEAFF	TGTGCCAGCAGCCAGGGACCGGCAGAAGCTTTCTTT
TRBV14	NA	TRBD2	TRBJ2-7	CASSQREGRGQYF	TGTGCCAGCAGCCAGAGAGAAGGGAGGGGGCAGTACTTC
TRBV9	NA	NA	TRBJ1-3	CASSVDPRGRLGNTIYF	TGTGCCAGCAGCGTAGACCCCCGCGGCCGCCTTGGAAACACCATATATTTT
TRBV15	NA	NA	TRBJ1-1	CATSRHEIGGTEAFF	TGTGCCACCAGCAGACACGAAATAGGGGGTACTGAAGCTTTCTTT
TRBV2	NA	NA	TRBJ2-1	CASSESPTQNYNEQFF	TGTGCCAGCAGTGAATCCCCGACCCAAAACTACAATGAGCAGTTCTTC
TRBV6-5	NA	NA	TRBJ1-5	CASSYRGGGQPQHF	TGTGCCAGCAGTTACCGGGGGGGCGGTCAGCCCCAGCATTTT
TRBV20-1	NA	NA	TRBJ1-5	CSARVGQAGQPQHF	TGCAGTGCTAGAGTAGGGCAGGCAGGCCAGCCCCAGCATTTT
TRBV14	NA	NA	TRBJ1-4	CASSPRRNNEKLFF	TGTGCCAGCAGCCCCAGGCGGAATAACGAAAAACTGTTTTTT
TRBV20-1	NA	NA	TRBJ2-2	CSATDTRPNTGELFF	TGCAGTGCTACTGACACCCGCCCGAACACCGGGGAGCTGTTTTTT
TRBV5-4	NA	TRBD1	TRBJ1-4	CASSLRDSEKLFF	TGTGCCAGCAGCCTCCGGGACAGTGAAAAACTGTTTTTT